Listed here are 3 T cell receptor beta chains from one sample, sequenced in a study of cytomegalovirus exposure and HLA in healthy donors. A multiplex PCR was run with 60 Vbeta primers and 13 Jbeta primers. Sequencing used immunoSEQ multiplex PCR; TCRdb keeps in-frame clones, though not all of them. This sample has around 61,000 clones; about 80% occur once, and the top ten carry over 1.5%. Sequences were obtained from PBMCs. Receptor source: a man aged 40-49 years in good health and CMV-seronegative.

This sequence joins TRBV11-3 and TRBJ2-5; 9 nucleotides agree with TRBD1. V was pared by 5 bases and J by 4 bases, with 5 bases of the junction left unmatched. This CDR3 region has 14 residues. Germline loops: CDR1 SGHNT, CDR2 YENEEA. The CDR3: CASSTGQGRETQYF. Here the CDR3 DNA reads TGTGCCAGCAGCACGGGACAGGGTCGAGAGACCCAGTACTTC. The full variable domain, with the rest looked up from reference TRBV11-3 and TRBJ2-5, is EAGVVQSPRYKIIEKKQPVAFWCNPISGHNTLYWYLQNLGQGPELLIRYENEEAVDDSQLPKDRFSAERLKGVDSTLKIQPAELGDSAVYLCASSTGQGRETQYFGPGTRLLVL.

J is TRBJ2-2 and V is TRBV28; 7 bases match TRBD1. This CDR3 contains 15 residues. The V segment lost 5 bases and the J segment 0 bases; nucleotides outside the gene matches: 3. Per the germline V gene, CDR1 is MDHEN and CDR2 is SYDVKM. CDR3 sequence reads: CASSVTGANTGELFF. In DNA, the CDR3 is TGTGCCAGCAGTGTAACAGGGGCGAACACCGGGGAGCTGTTTTTT.

V gene TRBV19 combines with J gene TRBJ1-6; 8 nucleotides match TRBD1. CDR3 length: 15 amino acids. Germline V gene data show CDR1 as LNHDA and CDR2 as SQIVND (reference sequence). The V segment lost 6 bases and the J segment 0 bases; nucleotides outside the gene matches: 1. CDR3 loop: CASSDRGSYNSPLHF. CDR3 bases: TGTGCCAGTAGCGACAGGGGCTCCTATAATTCACCCCTCCACTTT.